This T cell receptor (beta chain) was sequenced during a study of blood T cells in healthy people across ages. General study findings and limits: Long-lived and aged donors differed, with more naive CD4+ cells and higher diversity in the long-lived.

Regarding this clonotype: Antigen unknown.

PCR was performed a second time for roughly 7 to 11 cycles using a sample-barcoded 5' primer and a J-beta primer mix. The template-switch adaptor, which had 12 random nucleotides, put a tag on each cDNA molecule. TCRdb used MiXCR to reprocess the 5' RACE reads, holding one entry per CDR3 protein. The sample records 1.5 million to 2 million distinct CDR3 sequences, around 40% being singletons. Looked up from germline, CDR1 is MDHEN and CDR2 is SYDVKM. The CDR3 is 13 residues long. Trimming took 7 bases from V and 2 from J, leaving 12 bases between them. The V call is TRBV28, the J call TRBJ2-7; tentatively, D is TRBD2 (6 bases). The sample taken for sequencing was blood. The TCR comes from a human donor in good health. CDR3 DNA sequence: TGTGCCAGCACCCGCGGGGAGGCCTACGAGCAGTACTTC. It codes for CASTRGEAYEQYF.